Presented here are 28 T cell receptor beta chains from one specimen sequenced in a study of blood T cell repertoires in COVID-19. Data came from immunoSEQ multiplex PCR; TCRdb stores just in-frame clones and leaves some out. This table has fewer than 500,000 clones, about 85% appearing once. Sequencing was carried out using PBMCs or T cells enriched from blood (not recorded which). These receptors all come from a woman aged 18-30 years who had recovered from COVID-19.

V usage is TRBV15 and J usage is TRBJ2-2, with a tentative D call TRBD2 (7 bases). The CDR3 runs to 17 residues. Deletions cut 0 bases from V and 5 bases from J, with 16 bases between. Germline V lookup: CDR1 LNHNV, CDR2 YYDKDF (reference sequence). The CDR3 region is CATSRDQIGGGTGELFF. The DNA for the CDR3 is TGTGCCACCAGCAGAGACCAAATAGGGGGAGGGACCGGGGAGCTGTTTTTT.

This clone has more than one count but fewer than ten. CDR3 sequence (DNA): TGCGCCAGCAGCCAAGCGGGGGTGCCCAGTTACAATTCACCCCTCCACTTT. Translation: CASSQAGVPSYNSPLHF. The chain recombines TRBV4-1 with TRBJ1-6, with a possible D match to TRBD1 (5 bases). This CDR3 has 17 amino acids. V was clipped by 1 base and J by 7 bases, with 17 bases between them. Germline V lookup: CDR1 MGHRA, CDR2 YSYEKL.

The gene calls are TRBV12-3 or TRBV12-4 and TRBJ1-1; weak D call: TRBD1 (5 bases). V gave up 6 bases and J gave up 2 bases, with 10 bases separating them. The CDR3 runs 13 residues. The chain's CDR3 is CASSQTANTEAFF. The CDR3 coding sequence is TGTGCCAGCAGCCAGACAGCAAACACTGAAGCTTTCTTT.

The genes are TRBV19 and TRBJ1-5; 7 bases agree with TRBD1. The germline CDR1 and CDR2 sequences are LNHDA and SQIVND (reference sequence). This CDR3 has 15 amino acids. V shed 7 bases, J shed 4 bases, and the junction held 10 bases outside the gene matches. For the CDR3, the DNA is TGTGCCAGTACCCCCCGGGGGACAGAAAATCAGCCCCAGCATTTT. Translating it yields CASTPRGTENQPQHF. Based on the CDR3 plus reference TRBV19 and TRBJ1-5, the full variable domain is DGGITQSPKYLFRKEGQNVTLSCEQNLNHDAMYWYRQDPGQGLRLIYYSQIVNDFQKGDIAEGYSVSREKKESFPLTVTSAQKNPTAFYLCASTPRGTENQPQHFGDGTRLSIL.

This chain connects TRBV5-5 to TRBJ1-1; 7 bases align to TRBD1. Germline loops: CDR1 SGHKS, CDR2 YYEKEE (reference sequence). The ends lost 3 bases at V and 10 bases at J; junction bases unmatched: 18. This CDR3 region has 16 residues. CDR3 sequence: CASSSLSTGVIRRAFF. For the CDR3, the DNA is TGTGCCAGCAGCTCCCTATCTACAGGGGTAATTCGGCGAGCTTTCTTT.

The chain couples TRBV19 to TRBJ2-6, with D possibly matching TRBD2 (5 bases). From germline, CDR1 is LNHDA and CDR2 SQIVND (reference sequence). Trimming cost V 8 bases and J 2 bases, with 16 bases left between them. This CDR3 has 16 amino acids. The CDR3 protein is CASSPPLGAGANVLTF. DNA of the CDR3: TGTGCCAGTTCTCCTCCCTTGGGAGCTGGGGCCAACGTCCTGACTTTC.

This clone was seen only once. The CDR3 region is CASRNIDSGANVLTF. CDR3 sequence (DNA): TGTGCCAGTAGAAACATTGACTCTGGGGCCAACGTCCTGACTTTC. The rearrangement links TRBV19 to TRBJ2-6; D remains ambiguous. CDR3 size: 15 residues. Germline values: CDR1 LNHDA, CDR2 SQIVND (reference sequence). Trimming took 6 bases from V and 0 from J, leaving 9 bases between them.

The J gene is TRBJ2-2, the V gene TRBV9; D is perhaps TRBD1 (6 bases). CDR3 size: 14 residues. Germline CDR1 SGDLS, CDR2 YYNGEE. Between the trimmed V and J ends, which lost 3 bases and 6 bases, there was a span of 12 bases. This chain's CDR3 is CASSAYRDPGELFF. The CDR3 bases are TGTGCCAGCAGCGCCTACAGGGACCCCGGGGAGCTGTTTTTT.

This sequence joins TRBV2 and TRBJ2-2; D may be TRBD1 (5 bases). This CDR3 is built from 16 residues. Between the trimmed V and J ends, which lost 2 bases and 4 bases, there was a span of 14 bases. From germline, CDR1 is SNHLY and CDR2 FYNNEI. CDR3: CASSELAGQSTGELFF. The CDR3 bases are TGTGCCAGCAGTGAACTGGCAGGGCAGAGCACCGGGGAGCTGTTTTTT.

This clone was seen only once. The chain carries TRBV12-5 and TRBJ2-1; the match to TRBD2 covers 12 bases. Germline loops: CDR1 LGHNT, CDR2 FRNRAP. Trimming at V came to 6 bases and at J to 6 bases, leaving 6 bases not matched to a gene. The CDR3 runs to 15 residues. The CDR3 protein is CASGITSGGINEQFF. CDR3 sequence (DNA): TGTGCTAGTGGCATTACTAGCGGGGGGATCAATGAGCAGTTCTTC.

The chain recombines TRBV11-3 with TRBJ2-1; 10 positions match TRBD2. Germline V CDR1 and CDR2: SGHNT, YENEEA. The CDR3 loop spans 15 amino acids. The V gene end was trimmed by 3 bases and the J gene end by 2 bases; junction bases not matched to a gene: 1. The chain's CDR3 is CASSFTSGTYNEQFF. Here the CDR3 DNA reads TGTGCCAGCAGCTTTACTAGCGGGACCTACAATGAGCAGTTCTTC.

V is TRBV5-1 and J is TRBJ2-5; the D gene is possibly TRBD2 (7 bases). Trimming took 4 bases from V and 2 from J, leaving 30 bases between them. Germline loops: CDR1 SGHRS, CDR2 YFSETQ. This CDR3 is 20 amino acids long. The CDR3 is CASSPLPGGRNGNWQETQYF. In DNA, the CDR3 is TGCGCCAGCAGCCCCCTTCCCGGGGGGCGTAACGGTAATTGGCAAGAGACCCAGTACTTC.

This sequence joins TRBV5-1 and TRBJ2-2; D unresolved. The ends were cut back, 1 base at V and 1 base at J, with 11 bases in the middle. This CDR3 spans 16 amino acids. The germline gives CDR1 SGHRS, CDR2 YFSETQ. The CDR3 DNA reads TGCGCCAGCAGCTTGTCAATTAACAGGAACACCGGGGAGCTGTTTTTT. Translation gives CASSLSINRNTGELFF.

The chain employs TRBV10-3 and TRBJ1-5; 7 bases are a match to TRBD1. V lost 11 bases and J lost 4; bases outside the gene matches: 8. The CDR3 loop spans 13 amino acids. Germline CDR1 reads ENHRY; CDR2 reads SYGVKD. DNA of the CDR3: TGTGCCGTACAGGGACAGATTAATCAGCCCCAGCATTTT. Residues: CAVQGQINQPQHF.

The chain recombines TRBV15 with TRBJ2-7; D not certain. CDR3 length: 12 amino acids. Germline loops: CDR1 LNHNV, CDR2 YYDKDF (reference sequence). V was shortened by 2 bases and J by 7 bases, with 9 bases between the two germline ends. This CDR3 reads CATSRSGIEQYF. The CDR3 DNA follows: TGTGCCACCAGCAGATCGGGTATTGAGCAGTACTTC.

V gene TRBV6-6 combines with J gene TRBJ1-2; possible D gene TRBD1, 5 bases. Germline-derived CDR1 and CDR2 are MNHNY and SVGAGI (reference sequence). Trimming pared 4 bases from V and 0 bases from J, leaving 12 bases between. This CDR3 has 15 amino acids. CDR3 nucleotide sequence: TGTGCCAGCAGTTTCGAAGGGGTCGCTAACTATGGCTACACCTTC. Its protein product is CASSFEGVANYGYTF.

The rearrangement links TRBV7-6 to TRBJ2-5, with D possibly matching TRBD2 (6 bases). Germline CDR1 is SGHVS and CDR2 is FNYEAQ. Trimming removed 4 bases at V and 0 bases at J, with 12 bases between. CDR3 size: 15 residues. The CDR3 region has the DNA TGTGCCAGCAGCTCCGGGTGGGGGGACCAAGAGACCCAGTACTTC. Amino acid sequence: CASSSGWGDQETQYF.

This chain uses TRBV5-1 with TRBJ1-5, with a possible D match to TRBD1 (6 bases). This CDR3 contains 15 residues. V was cut by 0 bases and J by 4 bases, with 11 bases left in between. The germline V gene encodes CDR1 SGHRS and CDR2 YFSETQ. CDR3: CASSLEGGTNQPQHF. The CDR3 nucleotides are TGCGCCAGCAGCTTGGAAGGTGGGACAAATCAGCCCCAGCATTTT.

V is TRBV7-2 and J is TRBJ2-3, with D maybe TRBD2 (5 bases). V lost 5 bases and J 5 bases, leaving 5 bases between the germline ends. CDR3 size: 11 residues. CDR1 is SGHTA and CDR2 is FQGNSA in the germline V gene. CDR3 loop: CASSRGDTQYF. The CDR3 DNA follows: TGTGCCAGCAGCCGGGGAGATACGCAGTATTTT. Using reference TRBV7-2 and TRBJ2-3 for the parts outside the CDR3, the full variable domain is GAGVSQSPSNKVTEKGKDVELRCDPISGHTALYWYRQSLGQGLEFLIYFQGNSAPDKSGLPSDRFSAERTGGSVSTLTIQRTQQEDSAVYLCASSRGDTQYFGPGTRLTVL.

Regarding this clone: At the DNA level, this CDR3 is encoded by other sequences in the same sample as well. The chain is built from TRBV7-2 and TRBJ1-2; 7 nucleotides agree with TRBD1. CDR1 is SGHTA and CDR2 is FQGNSA in the germline V gene. The J segment lost 7 bases and the V segment lost 4 bases, leaving 3 bases of the junction unmatched. The CDR3 runs to 12 residues. In DNA, the CDR3 is TGTGCCAGCAGCTCAGACAGGGTTGGCTACACCTTC. Protein sequence: CASSSDRVGYTF.

This chain connects TRBV25-1 to TRBJ1-3; 7 bases map to TRBD1. The trim removed 11 bases at V and 0 bases at J, leaving 10 bases unmatched. Germline CDR1 reads MGHDK; CDR2 reads SYGVNS. This CDR3 spans 15 amino acids. The DNA of the CDR3 is TGTGCCGAACCACAGGGGTTTCGCTCTGGAAACACCATATATTTT. This translates into CAEPQGFRSGNTIYF. Full variable domain (missing parts from reference TRBV25-1 and TRBJ1-3): EADIYQTPRYLVIGTGKKITLECSQTMGHDKMYWYQQDPGMELHLIHYSYGVNSTEKGDLSSESTVSRIRTEHFPLTLESARPSHTSQYLCAEPQGFRSGNTIYFGEGSWLTVV.

This chain links TRBV11-2 with TRBJ2-1, with 11 bases fitting TRBD2. V shed 5 bases, J shed 7 bases, and the junction held 7 bases outside the gene matches. The CDR3 is made up of 15 amino acids. Germline values: CDR1 SGHAT, CDR2 FQNNGV. The DNA for the CDR3 is TGTGCCAGCAGCCAGGGACTAGCGGAGGAGAATGAGCAGTTCTTC. It yields the protein CASSQGLAEENEQFF. Filled out from reference TRBV11-2 and TRBJ2-1, the complete variable domain reads EAGVAQSPRYKIIEKRQSVAFWCNPISGHATLYWYQQILGQGPKLLIQFQNNGVVDDSQLPKDRFSAERLKGVDSTLKIQPAKLEDSAVYLCASSQGLAEENEQFFGPGTRLTVL.

The chain employs TRBV28 and TRBJ1-2, with D maybe TRBD1 (5 bases). CDR1 is MDHEN and CDR2 is SYDVKM in the germline V gene. Trimming took 2 bases from V and 3 from J, leaving 13 bases between them. This CDR3 has 15 residues. CDR3 bases: TGTGCCAGCAGTTTAGGAGGGGACCGTGACTATGGCTACACCTTC. This sequence encodes CASSLGGDRDYGYTF.

The V gene is TRBV6-1, the J gene TRBJ1-1, with a tentative D call TRBD1 (5 bases). In germline, CDR1 is MNHNS, CDR2 SASEGT. The germline V and J ends were trimmed by 2 bases and 10 bases, with 17 bases remaining between them. The CDR3 has 14 amino acids. This chain's CDR3 is CASSEKGAGGVAFF. The CDR3 DNA reads as TGTGCCAGCAGTGAAAAAGGGGCAGGAGGGGTAGCTTTCTTT.

The chain is built from TRBV9 and TRBJ1-2, with 7 bases identical to TRBD1. The CDR3 is 15 residues long. Losses at the gene ends were 2 bases for V and 4 bases for J; bases not matched to a gene: 8. CDR1 is SGDLS, CDR2 YYNGEE, per germline. CDR3 residues: CASSVDRAGVYGYTF. In nucleotides, the CDR3 is TGTGCCAGCAGCGTCGACAGGGCGGGTGTCTATGGCTACACCTTC.

J is TRBJ1-6 and V is TRBV28; the D gene is possibly TRBD1 (5 bases). The germline V gene encodes CDR1 MDHEN and CDR2 SYDVKM. There are 12 residues in the CDR3. V was clipped by 8 bases and J by 10 bases, with 12 bases between them. This chain's CDR3 is CASLLGGSPLHF. CDR3 sequence (DNA): TGTGCCAGCCTATTGGGGGGATCACCCCTCCACTTT.

J is TRBJ2-2 and V is TRBV4-2; tentative D call: TRBD2 (6 bases). The CDR3 contains 15 residues. V dropped 10 bases and J dropped 4 bases, with 19 bases sitting between them. The germline CDR1 and CDR2 sequences are LGHNA and YNFKEQ. The chain's CDR3 is CATSAGGAITGELFF. The CDR3 region has the DNA TGTGCCACCTCGGCGGGCGGGGCGATCACCGGGGAGCTGTTTTTT.

The CDR3 spells CAIGALWSTDTQYF. The CDR3 nucleotides are TGTGCCATCGGCGCACTATGGAGCACAGATACGCAGTATTTT. The rearrangement uses TRBV10-3 and TRBJ2-3; D unresolved. Germline lookup yields CDR1 ENHRY and CDR2 SYGVKD. CDR3 size: 14 residues. Trimming stripped 8 bases from V and 0 bases from J, with 12 bases between.